Each of the 29 T cell receptor beta chains below was sequenced from the same sample in a study of neoadjuvant anti-PD-1 for oral cavity cancer. Some clones are missing from TCRdb's copy, which holds only in-frame ones; the method was immunoSEQ multiplex PCR. The sample contains fewer than 20,000 clones, around 72% of which appear only once. The sequencing here drew on PBMCs, taken before nivolumab (anti-PD-1) treatment. The source of these receptors is a person aged 35-79 years with oral cavity squamous cell carcinoma.

This chain joins TRBV9 and TRBJ1-3, with 8 bases identical to TRBD1. The V and J ends lost 0 bases and 4 bases, in that order; junction bases with no gene match: 3. The CDR3 covers 15 residues. Per germline, CDR1 SGDLS and CDR2 YYNGEE. The CDR3 loop reads CASSVAWTGGNTIYF. The CDR3 DNA is TGTGCCAGCAGCGTAGCTTGGACAGGGGGAAACACCATATATTTT.

The rearrangement links TRBV21-1 to TRBJ1-1. TRBV21-1 is a pseudogene locus. The CDR3 covers 11 residues. The CDR3 loop reads CASFWNTEAFF. The CDR3 region has the DNA TGTGCCAGCTTTTGGAACACTGAAGCTTTCTTT.

This sequence joins TRBV6-1 and TRBJ2-1; D is perhaps TRBD2 (6 bases). V gave up 0 bases and J gave up 7 bases, with 13 bases separating them. The CDR3 runs 15 residues. Per germline, CDR1 MNHNS and CDR2 SASEGT. The CDR3 spells CASSEASGSMNEQFF. For the CDR3, the DNA is TGTGCCAGCAGTGAAGCTAGCGGCTCGATGAATGAGCAGTTCTTC.

The chain combines TRBV11-2 with TRBJ1-1, with D unclear. V was shortened by 1 base and J by 8 bases, with 11 bases between the two germline ends. In germline, CDR1 is SGHAT, CDR2 FQNNGV. This CDR3 has 13 residues. For the CDR3, the DNA is TGTGCCAGCAGCTTAGCGGGTTCGCAAGAAGCTTTCTTT. Translating gives CASSLAGSQEAFF.

The rearrangement links TRBV9 to TRBJ2-3, with D possibly matching TRBD2 (5 bases). V was trimmed by 0 bases and J by 1 base, leaving 12 bases between them. Germline V CDR1 and CDR2: SGDLS, YYNGEE. The CDR3 sequence is 16 residues long. The CDR3 reads CASSVEWGVGTDTQYF. The CDR3 DNA is TGTGCCAGCAGCGTAGAGTGGGGAGTGGGCACAGATACGCAGTATTTT.

This rearrangement joins TRBV5-8 to TRBJ2-5; 10 bases are a match to TRBD1. This CDR3 is 15 amino acids long. Trimming at V came to 2 bases and at J to 5 bases, leaving 6 bases not matched to a gene. Germline assignment: CDR1 SGHTS and CDR2 YDEGEE. The CDR3 loop reads CASSLPGQGTETQYF. In nucleotides, the CDR3 is TGTGCCAGCAGCTTACCGGGACAGGGGACCGAGACCCAGTACTTC.

The V call is TRBV11-2, the J call TRBJ1-2; D not resolved. The CDR3 totals 13 residues. From germline, CDR1 is SGHAT and CDR2 FQNNGV. Trimming pared 3 bases from V and 6 bases from J, leaving 11 bases between. CDR3 sequence reads: CASSFRFIDGYTF. Written as DNA, the CDR3 is TGTGCCAGCAGCTTCAGGTTTATCGATGGCTACACCTTC. Full variable domain (remainder filled in from reference TRBV11-2 and TRBJ1-2): EAGVAQSPRYKIIEKRQSVAFWCNPISGHATLYWYQQILGQGPKLLIQFQNNGVVDDSQLPKDRFSAERLKGVDSTLKIQPAKLEDSAVYLCASSFRFIDGYTFGSGTRLTVV.

V gene TRBV27 combines with J gene TRBJ1-6; no reliable D call. V lost 2 bases and J lost 7, with 6 bases in between. The CDR3 sequence is 13 residues long. Germline lookup yields CDR1 MNHEY and CDR2 SMNVEV (reference sequence). Here the CDR3 reads CASSLRHNSPLHF. CDR3 DNA sequence: TGTGCCAGCAGTTTAAGGCACAATTCACCCCTCCACTTT.

This chain joins TRBV19 and TRBJ2-7, with D perhaps TRBD2 (5 bases). Trimming took off 11 bases at V and 2 bases at J, with 16 bases between the two ends. CDR1 and CDR2 from the germline V gene are LNHDA and SQIVND (reference sequence). CDR3 size: 13 residues. DNA of the CDR3: TGTGCCCCTCCTCCGGGGAGAGCCTACGAGCAGTACTTC. Protein product: CAPPPGRAYEQYF.

The CDR3 region has the DNA TGTGCCAGCAGCTTTCAAAGCGGGATCTCCAACAGTGAGCAGTTCTTC. Protein product: CASSFQSGISNSEQFF. J is TRBJ2-1 and V is TRBV5-8, with TRBD2 matching 7 bases. V dropped 2 bases and J dropped 9; count of bases not matched to a gene: 14. The CDR3 sequence is 16 residues long. The germline gives CDR1 SGHTS, CDR2 YDEGEE.

The rearrangement uses TRBV6-1 and TRBJ2-1, with TRBD2 identical over 12 bases. This CDR3 is built from 13 residues. CDR1 is MNHNS, CDR2 SASEGT, per germline. V dropped 11 bases and J dropped 7; count of bases not matched to a gene: 6. The CDR3 nucleotides read TGTGCCGCCCGACTAGCGGGAGATAATGAGCAGTTCTTC. Its translation: CAARLAGDNEQFF.

This clone was detected only a few times. V and J are TRBV2 and TRBJ1-2, with unresolved D. Germline CDR1 reads SNHLY; CDR2 reads FYNNEI. Deletions cut 4 bases from V and 0 bases from J, with 6 bases between. CDR3 length equals 13 residues. The CDR3 is CASSGGSNYGYTF. The DNA for the CDR3 is TGTGCCAGCAGTGGCGGGTCTAACTATGGCTACACCTTC.

V gene TRBV29-1 combines with J gene TRBJ1-1, with TRBD1 as a possible D gene (5 bases). This CDR3 has 12 amino acids. Germline V CDR1 and CDR2: SQVTM, ANQGSEA. Trimming took 4 bases from V and 3 from J, leaving 9 bases between them. This chain's CDR3 is CSVVPGDTEAFF. For the CDR3, the DNA is TGCAGCGTTGTCCCGGGGGACACTGAAGCTTTCTTT.

This clone appeared once. The chain couples TRBV7-2 to TRBJ1-5; D may be TRBD1 (5 bases). Trimming took 5 bases from V and 7 from J, leaving 21 bases between them. Germline CDR1 reads SGHTA; CDR2 reads FQGNSA. The CDR3 has 16 amino acids. The chain's CDR3 is CASSPRPEGWGQPQHF. The CDR3 nucleotides read TGTGCCAGCAGCCCAAGACCCGAAGGTTGGGGCCAGCCCCAGCATTTT.

The chain couples TRBV7-8 to TRBJ2-5; D uncertain. Germline-derived CDR1 and CDR2 are SGHVS and FQNEAQ. Trimming took off 3 bases at V and 2 bases at J, with 4 bases between the two ends. The CDR3 has 12 amino acids. The CDR3 is CASSLQQETQYF. For the CDR3, the DNA is TGTGCCAGCAGCTTGCAACAAGAGACCCAGTACTTC.

This clone was detected a few times. The chain has TRBV4-2 and TRBJ2-1; 9 bases map to TRBD2. The CDR3 runs to 19 residues. Looked up from germline, CDR1 is LGHNA and CDR2 is YNFKEQ. V lost 1 base, J lost 4 bases, and 14 bases stayed unmatched. The CDR3 here is CASSQVSGGRAAHYNEQFF. In nucleotides, the CDR3 is TGTGCCAGCAGCCAAGTGAGCGGCGGGAGGGCGGCCCATTACAATGAGCAGTTCTTC.

This clone was counted between two and nine times. The chain links TRBV9 to TRBJ2-4; 8 bases are shared with TRBD1. J was trimmed by 6 bases and V by 0 bases; bases with no gene match: 2. Germline CDR1 is SGDLS and CDR2 is YYNGEE. This CDR3 region has 14 residues. Written as DNA, the CDR3 is TGTGCCAGCAGCGTAGCTGGACAGGGAAACATTCAGTACTTC. Protein sequence: CASSVAGQGNIQYF.

For the CDR3, the DNA is TGTGCCAGCAGCTTACGGACAGGATGGAGGGATGAAAAACTGTTTTTT. Translation gives CASSLRTGWRDEKLFF. The chain has TRBV7-9 and TRBJ1-4; the match to TRBD1 covers 7 bases. The length of the CDR3 is 16 residues. The trim removed 2 bases at V and 6 bases at J, leaving 9 bases unmatched. The germline V gene encodes CDR1 SEHNR and CDR2 FQNEAQ (reference sequence).

The chain combines TRBV30 with TRBJ2-2, with 9 bases aligning to TRBD2. Trimming cost V 4 bases and J 4 bases; bases outside gene matches: 4. The V gene's germline CDR1 is GTSNPN and CDR2 SVGIG (reference sequence). The CDR3 is made up of 14 amino acids. The CDR3 reads CAWNGRGGTGELFF. In DNA form, the CDR3 reads TGTGCCTGGAACGGGCGGGGGGGCACCGGGGAGCTGTTTTTT.

This sequence joins TRBV9 and TRBJ1-2; D unclear. The CDR3 sequence is 14 residues long. The V gene lost 6 bases and the J gene lost 2 bases, with 14 bases spanning the gap. Germline loops: CDR1 SGDLS, CDR2 YYNGEE. In DNA form, the CDR3 reads TGTGCCAGCACCCTAACCAATTCGAACTATGGCTACACCTTC. Its protein product is CASTLTNSNYGYTF.

Remarks on this clone: Within the sample, other DNA sequences also encode this same CDR3. The chain combines TRBV30 with TRBJ1-4; D is possibly TRBD1 (5 bases). The CDR3 sequence is 11 residues long. Trimming cost V 5 bases and J 7 bases, with 8 bases left between them. In germline, CDR1 is GTSNPN, CDR2 SVGIG (reference sequence). The CDR3: CAWGTFEKLFF. For the CDR3, the DNA is TGTGCCTGGGGGACGTTTGAAAAACTGTTTTTT. The full variable domain, rest sourced from reference TRBV30 and TRBJ1-4, is SQTIHQWPATLVQPVGSPLSLECTVEGTSNPNLYWYRQAAGRGLQLLFYSVGIGQISSEVPQNLSASRPQDRQFILSSKKLLLSDSGFYLCAWGTFEKLFFGSGTQLSVL.

The V gene is TRBV28, the J gene TRBJ1-2, with TRBD1 identical over 7 bases. This CDR3 contains 14 residues. Germline assignment: CDR1 MDHEN and CDR2 SYDVKM. Trimming removed 6 bases from V and 1 base from J; junction bases left unmatched: 5. CDR3 nucleotide sequence: TGTGCCAGCAGGGCAGGGGGTAATAACTATGGCTACACCTTC. It yields the protein CASRAGGNNYGYTF.

In this sample, this clone turned up a few times. The chain employs TRBV7-2 and TRBJ1-1; the D gene is possibly TRBD1 (6 bases). CDR3 size: 14 residues. Germline assignment: CDR1 SGHTA and CDR2 FQGNSA. The V gene lost 5 bases and the J gene lost 0 bases, with 10 bases spanning the gap. DNA for the CDR3: TGTGCCAGCAGCGTGGGACACCTGAACACTGAAGCTTTCTTT. Protein sequence: CASSVGHLNTEAFF.

The chain joins TRBV6-1 to TRBJ1-2, with D unresolved. V was trimmed by 2 bases and J by 3 bases, leaving 4 bases between them. Germline-derived CDR1 and CDR2 are MNHNS and SASEGT. The CDR3 totals 12 residues. DNA for the CDR3: TGTGCCAGCAGTGAAACTTACTATGGCTACACCTTC. Translating it yields CASSETYYGYTF.

The CDR3 nucleotides are TGCAGCGTGGACAGGGGGCGGAACACTGAAGCTTTCTTT. Its protein product is CSVDRGRNTEAFF. The rearrangement links TRBV29-1 to TRBJ1-1, with 11 bases matching TRBD1. The germline gives CDR1 SQVTM, CDR2 ANQGSEA. J lost 1 base, V lost 6 bases, and 1 base had no gene match. This CDR3 is built from 13 residues.

The table lists this clone with a few counts. The chain employs TRBV21-1 and TRBJ1-6; the DNA was not used to check the table's D call, TRBD1. TRBV21-1 is listed as a pseudogene. The CDR3 covers 18 residues. DNA for the CDR3: TGTGCCAGCAGCAAAGGGGCCTACAGGGGTATTATACCATCACCCCTCCACTTT. Protein product: CASSKGAYRGIIPSPLHF.

The chain is built from TRBV6-6 and TRBJ2-3; the D is unclear. The CDR3 totals 13 residues. V gave up 4 bases and J gave up 0 bases, with 5 bases separating them. Germline V gene data show CDR1 as MNHNY and CDR2 as SVGAGI (reference sequence). The DNA of the CDR3 is TGTGCCAGCAGTTGGGGAAGCACAGATACGCAGTATTTT. Translated: CASSWGSTDTQYF.

The CDR3 loop is CASRGQGESWEQYF. Here the CDR3 DNA reads TGTGCCAGCAGAGGACAGGGGGAGTCTTGGGAGCAGTACTTC. The chain has TRBV27 and TRBJ2-7, with TRBD1 identical over 10 bases. Germline trimming cut 6 bases from V and 7 bases from J; bases unmatched to any gene: 9. This CDR3 spans 14 amino acids. Germline CDR1 reads MNHEY; CDR2 reads SMNVEV (reference sequence).

In its sample, this clone was seen a few times. CDR3 sequence reads: CASSQEISGTGRLEPQHF. CDR3 in DNA: TGCGCCAGCAGCCAAGAAATTTCCGGGACAGGGAGGTTGGAGCCCCAGCATTTT. The gene calls are TRBV4-1 and TRBJ1-5, with 9 bases that match TRBD1. This CDR3 spans 18 amino acids. The germline CDR1 and CDR2 sequences are MGHRA and YSYEKL. The V segment lost 0 bases and the J segment 8 bases; nucleotides outside the gene matches: 14.